One sample yielded the 26 T cell receptor beta chains listed below, sequenced in a study of T cell changes during pregnancy in multiple sclerosis. Assay: immunoSEQ multiplex PCR; the TCRdb copy retains only in-frame clones and omits some. The sample lists some 69,000 clones, around nine tenths occurring once. Sample: peripheral blood, taken in the second trimester of pregnancy. All receptors come from a female donor in good health, enrolled as a control in a pregnancy study.

The chain uses TRBV14 and TRBJ1-2; no firm D call. Per germline, CDR1 SGHDN and CDR2 FVKESK. Trimming stripped 4 bases from V and 5 bases from J, with 11 bases between. The CDR3 loop spans 13 amino acids. This CDR3 is CASSPYPIYGYTF. CDR3 bases: TGTGCCAGCAGCCCCTATCCTATTTATGGCTACACCTTC.

This clone was counted between two and nine times. The V call is TRBV18, the J call TRBJ1-1; TRBD1 agrees at 11 bases. The CDR3 totals 15 residues. CDR1 and CDR2 from the germline V gene are KGHSH and LQKENI. The V gene end was trimmed by 5 bases and the J gene end by 3 bases; junction bases not matched to a gene: 5. Here the CDR3 DNA reads TGTGCCAGCTCAACAGGACAGGGGGCAGACACTGAAGCTTTCTTT. Amino acids: CASSTGQGADTEAFF.

The gene calls are TRBV25-1 and TRBJ2-7, with 7 bases lining up with TRBD1. The CDR3 sequence is 15 residues long. Looked up from germline, CDR1 is MGHDK and CDR2 is SYGVNS. Trimming took 2 bases from V and 6 from J; bases not matched to a gene: 10. DNA for the CDR3: TGTGCCAGCAGTGAAGACAGGGTATCGGGTCCCGAGCAGTACTTC. Protein sequence: CASSEDRVSGPEQYF.

The chain is built from TRBV19 and TRBJ2-1; 12 nucleotides align to TRBD2. There are 17 residues in the CDR3. The ends lost 3 bases at V and 4 bases at J; junction bases unmatched: 7. CDR1 and CDR2 from the germline V gene are LNHDA and SQIVND (reference sequence). CDR3 sequence (DNA): TGTGCCAGTAGTATGGCCCCAGGACTAGCGGGGTACAATGAGCAGTTCTTC. Amino acid sequence: CASSMAPGLAGYNEQFF.

This chain connects TRBV7-9 to TRBJ2-5; D gene ambiguous. Trimming took 4 bases from V and 4 from J, leaving 7 bases between them. There are 12 residues in the CDR3. CDR1 is SEHNR, CDR2 FQNEAQ, per germline (reference sequence). CDR3 residues: CASSSRRETQYF. The CDR3 DNA sequence: TGTGCCAGCAGCTCTAGGAGAGAGACCCAGTACTTC. Full variable domain (missing parts from reference TRBV7-9 and TRBJ2-5): DTGVSQNPRHKITKRGQNVTFRCDPISEHNRLYWYRQTLGQGPEFLTYFQNEAQLEKSRLLSDRFSAERPKGSFSTLEIQRTEQGDSAMYLCASSSRRETQYFGPGTRLLVL.

Only a few counts were recorded for this clone. The chain is built from TRBV6-5 and TRBJ1-5; D is unclear. This CDR3 has 15 residues. Per germline, CDR1 MNHEY and CDR2 SVGAGI. The V and J ends lost 6 bases and 0 bases respectively, with 12 bases between them. The CDR3 protein is CASRDDGDSNQPQHF. CDR3 in DNA: TGTGCCAGCAGAGACGACGGAGATAGCAATCAGCCCCAGCATTTT.

The V gene is TRBV7-3, the J gene TRBJ2-7, with 9 positions matching TRBD1. The germline V gene encodes CDR1 SGHTA and CDR2 FQGTGA. V lost 3 bases and J lost 3; bases outside the gene matches: 6. The CDR3 loop spans 15 amino acids. The CDR3 loop is CASSLIPGQGYEQYF. CDR3 bases: TGTGCCAGCAGCTTGATTCCGGGACAGGGCTACGAGCAGTACTTC.

V usage is TRBV28 and J usage is TRBJ1-4, with 9 bases that match TRBD1. The CDR3 consists of 15 residues. Trimming cost V 6 bases and J 4 bases; bases outside gene matches: 6. Germline V gene data show CDR1 as MDHEN and CDR2 as SYDVKM. The CDR3 sequence is CASSTGGTHNEKLFF. CDR3 nucleotides: TGTGCCAGCAGCACAGGGGGCACCCATAATGAAAAACTGTTTTTT.

The gene calls are TRBV4-3 and TRBJ2-7; 7 bases agree with TRBD1. This CDR3 has 15 amino acids. J was trimmed by 5 bases and V by 4 bases; bases with no gene match: 11. Germline CDR1 is LGHNA and CDR2 is YSLEER. In DNA, the CDR3 is TGCGCCAGCAGCCCCCGTCGACAGGGCAGGCACGAGCAGTACTTC. Translating it yields CASSPRRQGRHEQYF.

The chain links TRBV18 to TRBJ1-2; 7 positions agree with TRBD1. Germline lookup yields CDR1 KGHSH and CDR2 LQKENI. V lost 4 bases to trimming and J lost 8 bases; unmatched junction nucleotides: 10. This CDR3 region has 14 residues. In nucleotides, the CDR3 is TGTGCCAGCTCACTGAAAGAGACAGGGCAAGGCTACACCTTC. Translating gives CASSLKETGQGYTF.

The rearrangement links TRBV5-4 to TRBJ2-7, with TRBD2 matching over 12 bases. The V gene end was trimmed by 0 bases and the J gene end by 4 bases; junction bases not matched to a gene: 2. There are 15 residues in the CDR3. Per germline, CDR1 SGHNT and CDR2 YYREEE (reference sequence). Here the CDR3 reads CASSLASGGAYEQYF. CDR3 DNA: TGTGCCAGCAGCTTGGCTAGCGGGGGGGCATACGAGCAGTACTTC.

The chain carries TRBV4-3 and TRBJ2-2; TRBD1 matches 10 bases. This CDR3 region has 15 residues. After removal of 3 bases from V and 6 bases from J, the junction contained 4 bases not matched to a gene. CDR1 LGHNA and CDR2 YSLEER come from the germline V gene. CDR3 amino acids: CASSQGQGRAGELFF. CDR3 nucleotides: TGCGCCAGCAGCCAGGGACAGGGGAGGGCCGGGGAGCTGTTTTTT.

This clone was counted only a few times. The gene calls are TRBV13 and TRBJ1-1; D might be TRBD1 (6 bases). Trimming cost V 3 bases and J 4 bases, with 9 bases left between them. The germline V gene encodes CDR1 PRHDT and CDR2 FYEKMQ (reference sequence). The CDR3 loop spans 13 amino acids. The CDR3 DNA reads as TGTGCCAGCAGCTTGGGGGCACTCACTGAAGCTTTCTTT. Protein: CASSLGALTEAFF.

The J gene is TRBJ1-5, the V gene TRBV6-6, with D tentatively TRBD1 (5 bases). The V and J ends lost 6 bases and 0 bases respectively, with 12 bases between them. Germline CDR1 MNHNY, CDR2 SVGAGI (reference sequence). This CDR3 is 15 amino acids long. The chain's CDR3 is CASRPPGDSNQPQHF. In DNA, the CDR3 is TGTGCCAGCAGACCCCCGGGGGATAGCAATCAGCCCCAGCATTTT.

The chain couples TRBV11-1 to TRBJ2-5, with 7 bases that match TRBD2. Trimming removed 5 bases from V and 5 bases from J; junction bases left unmatched: 11. The germline gives CDR1 SGHAT, CDR2 FQDESV (reference sequence). The CDR3 is 15 residues long. This CDR3 is CASSQTGAGDETQYF. In DNA, the CDR3 is TGTGCCAGCAGCCAAACCGGGGCGGGGGATGAGACCCAGTACTTC.

The V and J genes are TRBV7-2 and TRBJ1-2; TRBD1 is a possible D gene (5 bases). Germline CDR1 and CDR2: SGHTA and FQGNSA. The CDR3 has 14 residues. The V gene lost 5 bases and the J gene lost 8 bases, with 18 bases spanning the gap. CDR3 nucleotide sequence: TGTGCCAGCAGCCCATGGGTAGGGGCCCGCGGCTACACCTTC. Its protein product is CASSPWVGARGYTF.

This clone has a handful of counts. The V call is TRBV14, the J call TRBJ1-2, with D uncertain. Germline assignment: CDR1 SGHDN and CDR2 FVKESK. The CDR3 has 16 amino acids. V lost 5 bases, J lost 0 bases, and 16 bases lay in between. The CDR3 nucleotides read TGTGCCAGCAGCAAGGTTACAGCCATTCCTAACTATGGCTACACCTTC. Protein sequence: CASSKVTAIPNYGYTF.

The chain carries TRBV4-2 and TRBJ2-2, with TRBD2 identical over 8 bases. The ends lost 2 bases at V and 0 bases at J; junction bases unmatched: 2. CDR1 and CDR2 from the germline V gene are LGHNA and YNFKEQ. The CDR3 sequence is 16 residues long. CDR3 bases: TGTGCCAGCAGCCAAAACGGGGGGGCGAACACCGGGGAGCTGTTTTTT. It specifies CASSQNGGANTGELFF.

J is TRBJ2-2 and V is TRBV7-8; 9 nucleotides match TRBD2. Germline assignment: CDR1 SGHVS and CDR2 FQNEAQ. V was pared by 5 bases and J by 4 bases, with 8 bases of the junction left unmatched. The CDR3 spans 16 residues. This CDR3 is CASSRPGLASTGELFF. CDR3 bases: TGTGCCAGCAGCAGGCCGGGACTAGCTTCCACCGGGGAGCTGTTTTTT.

The rearrangement joins TRBV15 to TRBJ2-5; 11 bases match TRBD2. Germline V gene sequence: CDR1 LNHNV, CDR2 YYDKDF (reference sequence). The CDR3 extends over 16 amino acids. V lost 5 bases and J lost 2; bases outside the gene matches: 7. This CDR3 is CATSAPSGGIQETQYF. CDR3 nucleotides: TGTGCCACCAGCGCCCCTAGCGGGGGGATACAAGAGACCCAGTACTTC.

The chain carries TRBV13 and TRBJ1-2; 8 bases agree with TRBD1. Germline V lookup: CDR1 PRHDT, CDR2 FYEKMQ (reference sequence). Trimming took 7 bases from V and 6 from J; bases not matched to a gene: 10. This CDR3 has 14 amino acids. This chain's CDR3 is CASKFQGAQDGYTF. DNA for the CDR3: TGTGCCAGCAAGTTCCAGGGGGCGCAGGATGGCTACACCTTC.

The chain couples TRBV28 to TRBJ1-1; possibly TRBD1 for D (5 bases). Germline V gives CDR1 MDHEN, CDR2 SYDVKM. CDR3 length: 17 residues. V lost 4 bases and J 1 base, leaving 19 bases between the germline ends. CDR3 bases: TGTGCCAGCAGTTCCCCCCGCTCTTTGACAGCGAACACTGAAGCTTTCTTT. Its protein product is CASSSPRSLTANTEAFF.

The V and J genes are TRBV27 and TRBJ2-7; the D gene is possibly TRBD1 (6 bases). The germline V gene has CDR1 MNHEY and CDR2 SMNVEV (reference sequence). The V end lost 4 bases, the J end lost 6 bases, and 13 bases lay between the germline ends. The CDR3 contains 13 residues. This CDR3 is CASSSYTGREQYF. The CDR3 nucleotides read TGTGCCAGCAGTTCCTACACAGGGCGCGAGCAGTACTTC.

The chain carries TRBV19 and TRBJ2-7, with 8 bases aligning to TRBD2. CDR1 LNHDA and CDR2 SQIVND come from the germline V gene (reference sequence). CDR3 length equals 14 residues. The trim removed 8 bases at V and 5 bases at J, leaving 11 bases unmatched. The CDR3 nucleotides read TGTGCCAGTTGTAAGCGGGGGCTATCCGACGAGCAGTACTTC. Translated, it gives CASCKRGLSDEQYF.

As DNA, the CDR3 is TGTGCCACCAGCAGAGAGGGGGGGATCTACAATGAGCAGTTCTTC. Its protein is CATSREGGIYNEQFF. The gene calls are TRBV15 and TRBJ2-1; the match to TRBD2 covers 7 bases. The CDR3 contains 15 residues. Germline V gives CDR1 LNHNV, CDR2 YYDKDF (reference sequence). Germline trimming cut 0 bases from V and 3 bases from J; bases unmatched to any gene: 2.

This chain links TRBV6-5 with TRBJ1-4; the D is unclear. Germline V gives CDR1 MNHEY, CDR2 SVGAGI. Trimming took off 2 bases at V and 6 bases at J, with 10 bases between the two ends. CDR3 size: 14 residues. The CDR3 is CASSYEAFDEKLFF. In nucleotides, the CDR3 is TGTGCCAGCAGTTACGAAGCATTTGATGAAAAACTGTTTTTT.